A selection of T cell receptor beta chains follows, all from one sample in a study of blood T cell repertoires in COVID-19. The method was immunoSEQ multiplex PCR; TCRdb's version includes in-frame clones alone and lacks a portion of them. The repertoire holds some 390,000 clones, with approximately 89% as singletons. What was sequenced was PBMCs or T cells enriched from blood (not recorded which). The receptors stem from a woman in her 30s who had recovered from COVID-19. CDR3s include the opening cysteine and the closing phenylalanine or tryptophan. The D gene is left open where the match is weak. Only some rows state a clone size, as once, few, many or a class for expanded clones.

J,D,size,V,CDR3,DNA
TRBJ1-1,NA,NA,TRBV15,CATSRGSGTEAFF,TGTGCCACCAGCAGGGGCTCAGGAACTGAAGCTTTCTTT
TRBJ1-2,TRBD1,NA,TRBV27,CASSLSGTGGLANYGYTF,TGTGCCAGCAGTTTATCCGGGACAGGGGGCCTAGCTAACTATGGCTACACCTTC
TRBJ2-3,TRBD2,few,TRBV19,CASSTQTSGSGDTQYF,TGTGCCAGTAGTACCCAGACTAGCGGGAGTGGAGATACGCAGTATTTT
TRBJ1-1,TRBD1,once,TRBV5-1,CASSSGQGLMNTEAFF,TGCGCCAGCAGCTCCGGACAGGGGCTCATGAACACTGAAGCTTTCTTT
TRBJ1-1,TRBD1,NA,TRBV18,CASSRDRVNTEAFF,TGTGCCAGCTCACGGGACAGGGTGAACACTGAAGCTTTCTTT
TRBJ1-4,NA,NA,TRBV4-1,CASSQGGEKLFF,TGCGCCAGCAGCCAAGGGGGCGAAAAACTGTTTTTT
TRBJ1-2,NA,once,TRBV7-2,CASSLSPAGGRSYGYTF,TGTGCCAGCAGCTTATCCCCGGCGGGGGGGCGCAGCTATGGCTACACCTTC
TRBJ1-5,TRBD1,NA,TRBV2,CASSGTGGQPQHF,TGTGCCAGCAGTGGGACAGGGGGTCAGCCCCAGCATTTT
TRBJ1-1,NA,NA,TRBV2,CASRGAGALNTEAFF,TGTGCCAGCAGGGGTGCGGGGGCCTTAAACACTGAAGCTTTCTTT
TRBJ2-2,TRBD2,NA,TRBV10-1,CASSENLAGVKNTGELFF,TGCGCCAGCAGTGAGAACCTAGCGGGAGTTAAGAACACCGGGGAGCTGTTTTTT
TRBJ2-1,TRBD2,NA,TRBV30,CAWKRGAGYNEQFF,TGTGCCTGGAAGCGGGGGGCCGGTTACAATGAGCAGTTCTTC
TRBJ2-5,TRBD2,NA,TRBV5-1,CASSLAAAGAETQYF,TGCGCCAGCAGCTTGGCCGCAGCGGGAGCCGAGACCCAGTACTTC
TRBJ2-2,NA,NA,TRBV30,CAWSAGPGELFF,TGTGCCTGGAGTGCGGGTCCCGGGGAGCTGTTTTTT
TRBJ2-3,TRBD2,NA,TRBV10-3,CAISESSGSRSDTQYF,TGTGCCATCAGTGAGTCGAGCGGGAGTCGGTCAGATACGCAGTATTTT
TRBJ1-3,NA,NA,TRBV5-6,CASSFLLGRGNTIYF,TGTGCCAGCAGCTTCCTCCTCGGACGGGGGAACACCATATATTTT
TRBJ2-3,NA,NA,TRBV7-2,CASSLGEWDTQYF,TGTGCCAGCAGCTTAGGCGAGTGGGATACGCAGTATTTT
TRBJ2-1,TRBD1,few,TRBV11-2,CASSFLSGTGDYNEQFF,TGTGCCAGCAGCTTCTTATCCGGGACAGGGGACTACAATGAGCAGTTCTTC
TRBJ1-6,NA,NA,TRBV3-1/TRBV3-2,CASSQKRQANSPLHF,TGTGCCAGCAGCCAAAAACGACAGGCAAATTCACCCCTCCACTTT
TRBJ2-2,NA,NA,TRBV25-1,CASSDSLNTGELFF,TGTGCCAGCAGCGACAGCTTAAACACCGGGGAGCTGTTTTTT
TRBJ2-1,NA,NA,TRBV30,CAWSGLASGDNEQFF,TGTGCCTGGAGTGGTCTAGCTTCTGGCGACAATGAGCAGTTCTTC
TRBJ2-6,TRBD1,NA,TRBV30,CAWRTGVSGANVLTF,TGTGCCTGGAGGACAGGGGTTTCTGGGGCCAACGTCCTGACTTTC
TRBJ1-3,NA,NA,TRBV30,CAWSIQVVGNTIYF,TGTGCCTGGAGTATTCAGGTAGTCGGAAACACCATATATTTT